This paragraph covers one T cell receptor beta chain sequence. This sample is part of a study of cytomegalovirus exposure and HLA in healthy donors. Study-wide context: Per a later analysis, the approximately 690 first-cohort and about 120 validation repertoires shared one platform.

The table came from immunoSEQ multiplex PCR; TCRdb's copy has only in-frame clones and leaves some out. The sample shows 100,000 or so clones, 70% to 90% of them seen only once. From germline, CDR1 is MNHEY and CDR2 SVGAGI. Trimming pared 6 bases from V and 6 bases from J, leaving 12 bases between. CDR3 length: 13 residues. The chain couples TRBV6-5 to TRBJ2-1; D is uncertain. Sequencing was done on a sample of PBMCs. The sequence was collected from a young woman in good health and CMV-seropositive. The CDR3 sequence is CASSLGFGNEQFF. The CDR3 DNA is TGTGCCAGCAGCCTAGGATTCGGCAATGAGCAGTTCTTC.